This T cell receptor (beta chain) comes out of a study of T cell clusters in autoimmune cytopenias. Study background: Per sample, median TRB depth was about 52,000 reads, yielding a median roughly 2,000 distinct clonotypes. The study, taken as a whole, reports: TRB repertoire shifts in secondary cytopenia and chronic lymphocytic leukemia mostly reflected lymphoma, not autoimmunity.

TRB rearrangements were amplified by touch-down multiplex PCR with mixed TRB-A/B primers. Each CDR3 protein gets one entry in TCRdb, which reprocessed the multiplex PCR reads and gives no DNA. The listing records around 1,000 distinct CDR3 sequences. TRB amplification used roughly 250 ng of peripheral blood genomic DNA. Its frequency marks this clonotype as medium-sized (0.01 to 0.1%). The antigen is not known. The germline gives CDR1 MNHEY, CDR2 SVGAGI. This CDR3 comprises 14 residues. This clonotype originated in a human donor with an autoimmune cytopenia or autoimmune hepatitis (not recorded which). The chain links TRBV6-5 to TRBJ1-2; TCRdb gives TRBD1 as the D gene, but with no DNA this cannot be confirmed. The sample comprised peripheral blood. CDR3 sequence reads: CASTLLAGDYGYTF.